The clone carrying this T cell receptor (beta chain) was observed at least ten times. Authors' data handling: Reference gene primers were amplified, and this amplification served to estimate nucleated cell counts. Data came from immunoSEQ multiplex PCR; TCRdb stores just in-frame clones and leaves some out. V, J and clone size derive from that table, while D and trimming were established from the DNA sequence. The sample holds approximately 100,000 clones; over 75% are singletons and the top ten take over 10%. These data are taken from a study of blood T cell repertoires in COVID-19. This clonotype was sampled from a human donor in a cohort sampled during active or convalescent COVID-19. The sequencing sample was made of peripheral blood.

The CDR3 DNA is TGTGCCAGCAGTAAAGACAGGGCCCCTTATAATTCACCCCTCCACTTT. It yields the protein CASSKDRAPYNSPLHF. The chain uses TRBV2 and TRBJ1-6; 7 bases are shared with TRBD1. The germline V gene encodes CDR1 SNHLY and CDR2 FYNNEI. V lost 5 bases and J lost 4; bases outside the gene matches: 8. The CDR3 extends over 16 amino acids.